Listed here are 21 T cell receptor beta chains from one sample, sequenced in a study of T cell responses to AZD1222 COVID-19 vaccine. Measured with immunoSEQ multiplex PCR; TCRdb has only the in-frame clones, and not every one. The data contain 30,000 to 35,000 clones, approximately 90% of them singletons. Sequences were derived from peripheral blood, sampled 28 days after the second AZD1222 dose. These receptors came from an adult who received the AZD1222 COVID-19 vaccine.

This clone has a single count. This sequence joins TRBV5-1 and TRBJ1-4; 8 positions agree with TRBD1. The germline CDR1 and CDR2 sequences are SGHRS and YFSETQ. This CDR3 is 16 amino acids long. V dropped 4 bases and J dropped 2; count of bases not matched to a gene: 7. Here the CDR3 DNA reads TGCGCCAGCAGCACAGACTCAGGGGGCACTAATGAAAAACTGTTTTTT. It translates to CASSTDSGGTNEKLFF.

This CDR3 is CASSQDRREKLFF. CDR3 nucleotides: TGTGCCAGCAGCCAAGATCGTCGGGAAAAACTGTTTTTT. This chain links TRBV4-2 with TRBJ1-4; D gene unclear. Trimming removed 0 bases at V and 8 bases at J, with 7 bases between. Germline loops: CDR1 LGHNA, CDR2 YNFKEQ. The CDR3 is 13 residues long.

The CDR3 nucleotides are TGTGCCAGCACCTTCGACAGGTTCTCAGAAAAACTGTTTTTT. As protein: CASTFDRFSEKLFF. This chain connects TRBV7-9 to TRBJ1-4; a weak D match, TRBD1 (6 bases). Trimming shortened V by 7 bases and J by 8 bases, and 17 bases separated the two germline ends. The CDR3 covers 14 residues. Germline-derived CDR1 and CDR2 are SEHNR and FQNEAQ (reference sequence).

The chain joins TRBV12-3 or TRBV12-4 to TRBJ1-2; D remains unclear. The length of the CDR3 is 13 residues. The V end was cut by 6 bases, the J end by 2 bases, with 10 bases between. The DNA for the CDR3 is TGTGCCAGCAGCCCTCAGAGGAACTATGGCTACACCTTC. Its protein is CASSPQRNYGYTF.

The gene calls are TRBV2 and TRBJ1-1; 7 nucleotides align to TRBD1. This CDR3 has 14 amino acids. Trimming cost V 1 base and J 5 bases; bases outside gene matches: 4. CDR1 is SNHLY and CDR2 is FYNNEI in the germline V gene. The CDR3 is CASSEGRGLTEAFF. CDR3 coding DNA: TGTGCCAGCAGTGAAGGGAGGGGGCTAACTGAAGCTTTCTTT.

The genes are TRBV19 and TRBJ1-4, with 10 bases aligning to TRBD1. After removal of 3 bases from V and 8 bases from J, the junction contained 9 bases not matched to a gene. This CDR3 comprises 16 residues. Per the germline V gene, CDR1 is LNHDA and CDR2 is SQIVND (reference sequence). The CDR3 spells CASSISAGQGIEKLFF. CDR3 DNA: TGTGCCAGTAGTATCTCCGCGGGACAGGGGATAGAAAAACTGTTTTTT.

V usage is TRBV5-1 and J usage is TRBJ2-2, with 7 bases that match TRBD1. J gave up 5 bases and V 4 bases, and 11 bases lay outside the gene matches. The CDR3 consists of 16 residues. The germline V gene encodes CDR1 SGHRS and CDR2 YFSETQ. CDR3 protein: CASSGTGTEGTGELFF. For the CDR3, the DNA is TGCGCCAGCAGCGGTACCGGGACAGAAGGGACCGGGGAGCTGTTTTTT. Filled out from reference TRBV5-1 and TRBJ2-2, the complete variable domain reads KAGVTQTPRYLIKTRGQQVTLSCSPISGHRSVSWYQQTPGQGLQFLFEYFSETQRNKGNFPGRFSGRQFSNSRSEMNVSTLELGDSALYLCASSGTGTEGTGELFFGEGSRLTVL.

The V call is TRBV5-8, the J call TRBJ2-2, with unresolved D. The CDR3 sequence is 14 residues long. Trimming cost V 4 bases and J 7 bases, with 14 bases left between them. CDR1 SGHTS and CDR2 YDEGEE come from the germline V gene. CDR3 in DNA: TGTGCCAGCAGCCCGACTGGATCGCACGGGGAGCTGTTTTTT. Translated: CASSPTGSHGELFF.

The chain has TRBV12-3 or TRBV12-4 and TRBJ1-5, with D unclear. The CDR3 contains 13 residues. V was trimmed by 3 bases and J by 4 bases, leaving 7 bases between them. CDR3 loop: CASSFSENQPQHF. The CDR3 nucleotides are TGTGCCAGCAGTTTTTCCGAGAATCAGCCCCAGCATTTT.

The CDR3 sequence: CASLVLGEAFF. In DNA, the CDR3 is TGTGCCAGTTTAGTCCTCGGCGAAGCTTTCTTT. The V and J genes are TRBV19 and TRBJ1-1; D is uncertain. The germline CDR1 and CDR2 sequences are LNHDA and SQIVND (reference sequence). The V end was cut by 8 bases, the J end by 8 bases, with 12 bases between. This CDR3 region has 11 residues.

V usage is TRBV5-1 and J usage is TRBJ1-4; 9 nucleotides match TRBD1. V shed 2 bases and J 8 bases; nucleotides not matched to a gene: 4. The CDR3 is made up of 14 amino acids. Germline CDR1 is SGHRS and CDR2 is YFSETQ. The CDR3 sequence: CASSLQGAEEKLFF. The CDR3 nucleotides are TGCGCCAGCAGCTTACAGGGGGCAGAGGAAAAACTGTTTTTT.

The genes are TRBV2 and TRBJ2-3, with 14 nucleotides matching TRBD2. Trimming cost V 4 bases and J 0 bases; bases outside gene matches: 9. The germline CDR1 and CDR2 sequences are SNHLY and FYNNEI. The CDR3 has 19 residues. The CDR3 DNA is TGTGCCAGCAGTGTCTCGGGACTAGCGGGGGCCGCTAGCACAGATACGCAGTATTTT. Translated, it gives CASSVSGLAGAASTDTQYF. Together with reference TRBV2 and TRBJ2-3, the CDR3 gives the full variable domain: EPEVTQTPSHQVTQMGQEVILRCVPISNHLYFYWYRQILGQKVEFLVSFYNNEISEKSEIFDDQFSVERPDGSNFTLKIRSTKLEDSAMYFCASSVSGLAGAASTDTQYFGPGTRLTVL.

The J gene is TRBJ2-2, the V gene TRBV6-6, with 11 positions matching TRBD1. The CDR3 is 15 amino acids. The germline V gene has CDR1 MNHNY and CDR2 SVGAGI (reference sequence). With V trimmed by 6 bases and J by 6 bases, 6 bases remained unmatched. The CDR3 DNA sequence: TGTGCCAGCAGGTCCGGGACAGGGGGATCCGGGGAGCTGTTTTTT. It yields the protein CASRSGTGGSGELFF.

This rearrangement joins TRBV2 to TRBJ1-2, with no clear D. Germline V gene lookup returns CDR1 SNHLY and CDR2 FYNNEI. The germline V and J ends were trimmed by 5 bases and 0 bases, with 10 bases remaining between them. This CDR3 has 14 amino acids. The DNA for the CDR3 is TGTGCCAGCAGTACCGACTGGGCTAACTATGGCTACACCTTC. It translates to CASSTDWANYGYTF.

The CDR3 nucleotides read TGTGCCAGCAGCCCGATGGGACAGCCCTTAGCCAAAAACATTCAGTACTTC. It is translated as CASSPMGQPLAKNIQYF. The chain employs TRBV6-2 or TRBV6-3 and TRBJ2-4; 7 nucleotides align to TRBD1. The junction had 11 bases not matched to a gene; V was cut back by 6 bases and J by 0 bases. The length of the CDR3 is 17 residues. CDR1 is MNHEY and CDR2 is SVGEGT in the germline V gene.

The CDR3 nucleotides read TGCGCCAGCAGCTTGGAAAGGGATAACACTGAAGCTTTCTTT. Translation gives CASSLERDNTEAFF. J is TRBJ1-1 and V is TRBV5-1, with no clear D. V lost 0 bases and J 2 bases, leaving 8 bases between the germline ends. This CDR3 comprises 14 residues. Germline V lookup: CDR1 SGHRS, CDR2 YFSETQ. The full variable domain, rest sourced from reference TRBV5-1 and TRBJ1-1, is KAGVTQTPRYLIKTRGQQVTLSCSPISGHRSVSWYQQTPGQGLQFLFEYFSETQRNKGNFPGRFSGRQFSNSRSEMNVSTLELGDSALYLCASSLERDNTEAFFGQGTRLTVV.

The genes are TRBV5-1 and TRBJ1-3; D might be TRBD1 (6 bases). Germline CDR1 reads SGHRS; CDR2 reads YFSETQ. Deletions cut 5 bases from V and 5 bases from J, with 17 bases between. There are 15 residues in the CDR3. The CDR3 sequence is CASRLPDRSRNTIYF. For the CDR3, the DNA is TGCGCCAGCAGATTGCCCGACAGGAGTCGAAACACCATATATTTT.

The rearrangement links TRBV6-5 to TRBJ2-5; D remains ambiguous. Germline CDR1 is MNHEY and CDR2 is SVGAGI. This CDR3 region has 14 residues. V lost 8 bases, J lost 3 bases, and 16 bases lay in between. CDR3 in DNA: TGTGCCAGCGTGTTGGTACGCCTGAAAGAGACCCAGTACTTC. Translation gives CASVLVRLKETQYF.

The V call is TRBV4-2, the J call TRBJ1-2, with D hard to call. The germline CDR1 and CDR2 sequences are LGHNA and YNFKEQ. Between the trimmed V and J ends, which lost 1 base and 8 bases, there was a span of 11 bases. The CDR3 extends over 13 amino acids. CDR3 sequence: CASSQVSQLGYTF. CDR3 coding DNA: TGTGCCAGCAGCCAAGTTTCACAGCTAGGCTACACCTTC.

The chain recombines TRBV30 with TRBJ2-3; D might be TRBD1 (6 bases). Germline V lookup: CDR1 GTSNPN, CDR2 SVGIG (reference sequence). V lost 5 bases, J lost 2 bases, and 14 bases lay in between. The length of the CDR3 is 14 residues. The CDR3 DNA follows: TGTGCCTGGCAGGGGCCGCGGGTCACAGATACGCAGTATTTT. It is translated as CAWQGPRVTDTQYF.

The V gene is TRBV4-1, the J gene TRBJ2-1, with TRBD2 matching over 10 bases. CDR3 size: 16 residues. Unmatched junction bases numbered 6, after V lost 4 bases and J lost 3 bases. From germline, CDR1 is MGHRA and CDR2 YSYEKL. The chain's CDR3 is CASSPIAGGGYNEQFF. The CDR3 nucleotides are TGCGCCAGCAGCCCAATAGCGGGGGGAGGCTACAATGAGCAGTTCTTC.